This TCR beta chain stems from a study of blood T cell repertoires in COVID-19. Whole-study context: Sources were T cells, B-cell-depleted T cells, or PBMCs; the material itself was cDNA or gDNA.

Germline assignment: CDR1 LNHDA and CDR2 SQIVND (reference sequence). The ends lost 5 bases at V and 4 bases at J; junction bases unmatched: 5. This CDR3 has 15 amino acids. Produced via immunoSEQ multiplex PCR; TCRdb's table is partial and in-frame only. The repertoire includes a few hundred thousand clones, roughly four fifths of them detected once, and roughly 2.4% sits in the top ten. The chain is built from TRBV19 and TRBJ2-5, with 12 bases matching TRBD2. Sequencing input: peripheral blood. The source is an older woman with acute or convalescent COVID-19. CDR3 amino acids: CASSELAGGRETQYF. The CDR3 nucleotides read TGTGCCAGTAGTGAACTAGCGGGGGGTAGAGAGACCCAGTACTTC.